The sequence of this T cell receptor (beta chain) was determined in a study of OX40 agonist ivuxolimab in advanced cancers. Sequencing was performed with immunoSEQ multiplex PCR; in TCRdb, only in-frame clones are kept and a portion is missing. Here the sample spans just over 90,000 clones, 90% to 95% being singletons. The origin of this receptor is an adult with an advanced solid tumor such as melanoma, head and neck, liver or kidney cancer. The specimen was CD4+ or CD8+ T cells sorted from blood, collected in a trial of the OX40 agonist ivuxolimab.

The CDR3 sequence: CASSEDGTGGLQPQHF. In DNA, the CDR3 is TGTGCCAGCAGTGAAGATGGGACAGGGGGCCTTCAGCCCCAGCATTTT. V gene TRBV2 combines with J gene TRBJ1-5; the match to TRBD1 covers 12 bases. CDR1 SNHLY and CDR2 FYNNEI come from the germline V gene. The CDR3 has 16 residues. After removal of 1 base from V and 6 bases from J, the junction contained 4 bases not matched to a gene.